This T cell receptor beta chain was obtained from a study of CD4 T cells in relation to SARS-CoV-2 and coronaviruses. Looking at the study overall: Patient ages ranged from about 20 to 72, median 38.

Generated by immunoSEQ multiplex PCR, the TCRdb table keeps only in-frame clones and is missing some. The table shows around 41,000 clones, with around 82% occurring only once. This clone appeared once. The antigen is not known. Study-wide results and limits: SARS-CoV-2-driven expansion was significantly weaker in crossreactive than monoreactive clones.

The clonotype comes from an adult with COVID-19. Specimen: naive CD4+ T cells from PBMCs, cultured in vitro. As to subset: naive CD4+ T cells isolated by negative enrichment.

The CDR3 coding sequence is TGTGCCTGGAGTGGGCAGGGGGCCCACGAGCAGTACTTC. This gives the protein CAWSGQGAHEQYF. V gene TRBV30 combines with J gene TRBJ2-7; 8 bases agree with TRBD1. The V segment lost 1 base and the J segment 5 bases; nucleotides outside the gene matches: 4. The germline gives CDR1 GTSNPN, CDR2 SVGIG (reference sequence). This CDR3 has 13 residues.